This TCR beta chain is from a study of vaccination and CD4 T cells after COVID-19. With V trimmed by 4 bases and J by 6 bases, 8 bases remained unmatched. CDR3 length equals 16 residues. Germline V gene lookup returns CDR1 MNHNS and CDR2 SASEGT. Points on this clonotype: Its antigen is as yet unknown.

Treatment reported: approximately 9-day PBMC culture with coronavirus spike peptide pools or control peptides (ViraFEST assay). Vaccination was preceded and followed by negative nucleocapsid antibodies in healthy vaccine recipients, showing no prior SARS-CoV-2 infection. The Oncomine TCR Beta short-read assay sequenced DNA from cultured CD4+ T cells. TCRdb called the PCR reads again in MiXCR, with one record for every CDR3 protein. Found here are roughly 14,000 distinct CDR3 sequences, roughly 27% of them singletons; the top ten hold 15% to 20%. This TCR came from a human donor who received a COVID-19 vaccine. The sample was CD4+ T cells from blood, cultured in vitro, taken before SARS-CoV-2 vaccination. The genes are TRBV6-1 and TRBJ2-3, with 12 bases lining up with TRBD2. In DNA form, the CDR3 reads TGTGCCAGCAGTGCTAGCGGGGGGGCCCCTCACGATACGCAGTATTTT. Protein: CASSASGGAPHDTQYF.